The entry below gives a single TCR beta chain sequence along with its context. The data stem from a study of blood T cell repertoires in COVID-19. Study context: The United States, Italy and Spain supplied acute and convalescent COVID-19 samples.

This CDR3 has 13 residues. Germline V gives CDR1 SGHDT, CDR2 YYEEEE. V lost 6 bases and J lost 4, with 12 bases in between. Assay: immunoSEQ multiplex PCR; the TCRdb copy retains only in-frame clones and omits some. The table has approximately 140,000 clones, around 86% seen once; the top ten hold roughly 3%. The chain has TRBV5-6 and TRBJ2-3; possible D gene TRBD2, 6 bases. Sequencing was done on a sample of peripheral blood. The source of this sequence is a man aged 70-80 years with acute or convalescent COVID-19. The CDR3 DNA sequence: TGTGCCAGCACCTCGACTAGTCCAGATACGCAGTATTTT. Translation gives CASTSTSPDTQYF. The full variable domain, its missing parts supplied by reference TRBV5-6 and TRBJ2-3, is DAGVTQSPTHLIKTRGQQVTLRCSPKSGHDTVSWYQQALGQGPQFIFQYYEEEERQRGNFPDRFSGHQFPNYSSELNVNALLLGDSALYLCASTSTSPDTQYFGPGTRLTVL.